This is a list of T cell receptor beta chains from one sample in a study of cytomegalovirus exposure and HLA in healthy donors. Repertoires were generated with immunoSEQ multiplex PCR, while TCRdb's copy carries only in-frame clones and drops some. The sample holds approximately 150,000 clones, less than 85% seen once. Sequenced material: PBMCs. The receptors shown here come from a young man in good health and CMV-seronegative. The CDR3 runs from the conserved cysteine through the conserved F or W. The order of the fields is D gene, clone size, V gene, J gene, CDR3 DNA, CDR3 protein. A D gene is named only where the DNA matches it firmly. Only part of the rows carry a size: once, few, many, or a class if the clone is expanded.

>-|few|TRBV5-6|TRBJ1-2
TGTGCCAGTCGGGAGGGGATGTCGGGATTCTATGGCTACACCTTC
CASREGMSGFYGYTF
>-|-|TRBV7-9|TRBJ2-3
TGTGCCAGCAGCTCACAGGGATGGGGCACAGATACGCAGTATTTT
CASSSQGWGTDTQYF
>-|-|TRBV6-1|TRBJ1-5
TGTGCCAGCAGTGAAAGGGGCTGGAATCAGCCCCAGCATTTT
CASSERGWNQPQHF
>-|few|TRBV4-2|TRBJ1-2
TGTGCCAGCAGCAATGCTCGGGGGGGCGGCTACACCTTC
CASSNARGGGYTF
>-|-|TRBV7-3|TRBJ1-2
TGTGCCAGCAGCTTGGACAGCAACTATGGCTACACCTTC
CASSLDSNYGYTF
>-|few|TRBV27|TRBJ2-2
TGTGCCAGCAGTTTCGGCAGGGACACCGGGGAGCTGTTTTTT
CASSFGRDTGELFF
>TRBD1|-|TRBV2|TRBJ1-4
TGTGCCACCGCCGGGACAGCTGCAACTAATGAAAAACTGTTTTTT
CATAGTAATNEKLFF
>TRBD1|-|TRBV15|TRBJ2-5
TGTGCCACCAGCAGAGATGGGACAGTACAAGAGACCCAGTACTTC
CATSRDGTVQETQYF
>-|-|TRBV9|TRBJ2-5
TGTGCCAGCAGCCCCAGCGGACTGGGTGTAGAGACCCAGTACTTC
CASSPSGLGVETQYF
>-|-|TRBV7-2|TRBJ1-2
TGTGCCAGCAGCTTACAACATAACTATGGCTACACCTTC
CASSLQHNYGYTF
>-|-|TRBV27|TRBJ1-5
TGTGCCAGCAGCGGGACAAGCAATCAGCCCCAGCATTTT
CASSGTSNQPQHF
>-|-|TRBV6-1|TRBJ2-7
TGTGCCAGCAGTAGCCCTAGCCAGTCCTACGAGCAGTACTTC
CASSSPSQSYEQYF
>TRBD1|once|TRBV7-9|TRBJ2-1
TGTGCCAGCAGCCCCTTAGGAGTGACAGGGAGTCCTGAGCAGTTCTTC
CASSPLGVTGSPEQFF
>TRBD2|-|TRBV27|TRBJ2-1
TGTGCCAGCAGCCGAACACCGGGACTAGGGTTCTATGAGCAGTTCTTC
CASSRTPGLGFYEQFF
>TRBD1|once|TRBV6-5|TRBJ2-7
TGTGCCAGCAGCCCCCTAGGGACAGGGGTCTCGGAGCAGTACTTC
CASSPLGTGVSEQYF
>TRBD2|-|TRBV27|TRBJ2-5
TGTGCCAGCAGGGGGTTACTAGCGGGAGATTCGGAGACCCAGTACTTC
CASRGLLAGDSETQYF
>-|-|TRBV19|TRBJ1-5
TGTGCCAGTAAGGGACTCAGCACCCCTAGCAATCAGCCCCAGCATTTT
CASKGLSTPSNQPQHF
>-|-|TRBV15|TRBJ2-5
TGTGCCACCAGCAGAGATCAGGAGACCCAGTACTTC
CATSRDQETQYF
>TRBD1|-|TRBV5-1|TRBJ1-3
TGCGCCAGCAGATTGGGACAGAACTCTGGAAACACCATATATTTT
CASRLGQNSGNTIYF
>-|once|TRBV6-1|TRBJ1-1
TGTGCCAGCAGGGGGAGGGACACAGGGATCACTGAAGCTTTCTTT
CASRGRDTGITEAFF
>TRBD1|-|TRBV10-1|TRBJ1-2
TGCGCCAGCAGTGAGTCGTTGGACAGGGGTTTTTTTGATGGCTACACCTTC
CASSESLDRGFFDGYTF
>TRBD1|-|TRBV5-8|TRBJ1-6
TGTGCCAGCGCCTGGGGGGGACAGGGGTCGGCCATGGGGAATTCACCCCTCCACTTT
CASAWGGQGSAMGNSPLHF
>TRBD2|-|TRBV18|TRBJ2-5
TGTGCCAGCTCACCCTTCGGGGGGGGAGAGACCCAGTACTTC
CASSPFGGGETQYF
>-|-|TRBV10-3|TRBJ2-7
TGTGCCATCAGTGTAGGCAGCGCCTACGAGCAGTACTTC
CAISVGSAYEQYF
>TRBD2|-|TRBV9|TRBJ2-4
TGTGCCAGCAGCTCATCGACTAGCGGGGGGACGAACATTCAGTACTTC
CASSSSTSGGTNIQYF
>-|-|TRBV7-9|TRBJ2-2
TGTGCCAGCAGCTTATTGCAGGGGACGAACACCGGGGAGCTGTTTTTT
CASSLLQGTNTGELFF
>-|-|TRBV5-8|TRBJ1-6
TGTGCCAGCAGCTTGTATCCAGGGTCAAATTCACCCCTCCACTTT
CASSLYPGSNSPLHF
>-|-|TRBV9|TRBJ2-5
TGTGCCAGCAGCGTACGGGACACCAGCCAAGAGACCCAGTACTTC
CASSVRDTSQETQYF
>-|once|TRBV29-1|TRBJ2-1
TGCAGCGTCACACCTACCCTAGGTTTGGTGCAGTTCTTC
CSVTPTLGLVQFF
>TRBD2|-|TRBV5-1|TRBJ2-7
TGCGCCAGCAGCTTGGCTAGCGGGAACGAGCAGTACTTC
CASSLASGNEQYF
>-|-|TRBV7-2|TRBJ2-7
TGTGCCAGCAGCCATCCCGAGCAGGGAGGCTACGAGCAGTACTTC
CASSHPEQGGYEQYF
>-|-|TRBV28|TRBJ2-3
TGTGCCAGCAGTTTATACAGGACAGATACGCAGTATTTT
CASSLYRTDTQYF
>-|-|TRBV11-2|TRBJ1-1
TGTGCCAGCAGCTTAAGGTTTGAGGAGTCTTTCTTT
CASSLRFEESFF
>-|-|TRBV29-1|TRBJ2-7
TGCAGCGTTATCGCGGGGACCTACGAGCAGTACTTC
CSVIAGTYEQYF
>TRBD2|-|TRBV28|TRBJ2-7
TGTGCCAGCAGTTTAGGTCTAGCGGGCTACGAGCAGTACTTC
CASSLGLAGYEQYF
>-|-|TRBV5-1|TRBJ1-2
TGCGCCAGCAGCTTGGAGGGCCGGCGACAGCCACACTATGGCTACACCTTC
CASSLEGRRQPHYGYTF
>-|-|TRBV28|TRBJ1-1
TGTGCCAGCAGTTTACCAGACAGGAACACTGAAGCTTTCTTT
CASSLPDRNTEAFF
>TRBD1|-|TRBV28|TRBJ1-4
TGTGCCAGCAGTTCCCCCGGGACAGATAATGAAAAACTGTTTTTT
CASSSPGTDNEKLFF
>-|once|TRBV5-5|TRBJ1-5
TGTGCCAGCAGCTTCACAGGCAATCAGCCCCAGCATTTT
CASSFTGNQPQHF
>TRBD1|few|TRBV15|TRBJ1-6
TGTGCCACCAGCAGGGACAGGGGAGGGTGGAATTCACCCCTCCACTTT
CATSRDRGGWNSPLHF
>-|-|TRBV5-4|TRBJ2-1
TGTGCCAGCAGCTTTGGAGCTTACAATGAGCAGTTCTTC
CASSFGAYNEQFF
>TRBD1|once|TRBV6-4|TRBJ1-1
TGTGCCAGCAGACCACAGGGGACCTCGAACACTGAAGCTTTCTTT
CASRPQGTSNTEAFF
>-|-|TRBV27|TRBJ1-1
TGTGCCAGCACCCAACTAGGGGGGGCTGAAGCTTTCTTT
CASTQLGGAEAFF
>TRBD1|-|TRBV28|TRBJ2-3
TGTGCCAGCACCCCAGGGGGTCGCACAGATACGCAGTATTTT
CASTPGGRTDTQYF
>TRBD1|-|TRBV7-9|TRBJ1-5
TGTGCCAGCAGCTTCAGCGGGGGACAGAATCAGCCCCAGCATTTT
CASSFSGGQNQPQHF
>TRBD1|-|TRBV18|TRBJ1-2
TGTGCCAGCTCACCACTGGGGGGACAGGACACCCCTTTCTTC
CASSPLGGQDTPFF
>-|-|TRBV7-3|TRBJ2-5
TGTGCCAGCAGCTTAACTCCGACAGACCTTCAAGAGACCCAGTACTTC
CASSLTPTDLQETQYF
>-|-|TRBV18|TRBJ2-7
TGTGCCAGCTCACCCACCCTATACGAGCAGTACTTC
CASSPTLYEQYF
>TRBD1|-|TRBV9|TRBJ1-2
TGTGCCAGCAGCCTCGGACAGGGGCAGGGCTACACCTTC
CASSLGQGQGYTF
>-|-|TRBV5-1|TRBJ2-4
TGCGCCAGCAGCTTGAGCCCCGCGGACAGCAACATTCAGTACTTC
CASSLSPADSNIQYF
>-|-|TRBV19|TRBJ1-2
TGTGCCAGTAGTCCGGCGGGGGGCGGCTACACCTTC
CASSPAGGGYTF
>TRBD2|-|TRBV7-8|TRBJ2-7
TGTGCCAGCAGCTTACCGATCGATAGCGGGAGGGATCCCTACGAGCAGTACTTC
CASSLPIDSGRDPYEQYF
>TRBD2|-|TRBV9|TRBJ2-7
TGTGCCAGCAGCGTTGGGCTAGCGGATTTCCACGAGCAGTACTTC
CASSVGLADFHEQYF
>TRBD1|-|TRBV7-9|TRBJ1-4
TGTGCCAGCAGCTTAACAGGGGCGCCACCAGCTAATGAAAAACTGTTTTTT
CASSLTGAPPANEKLFF
>TRBD1|-|TRBV10-3|TRBJ1-1
TGTGCCATCAGTGAATTAGGGGGCCGTCTCGAAACTGAAGCTTTCTTT
CAISELGGRLETEAFF
>TRBD1|once|TRBV7-8|TRBJ1-5
TGTGCCAGCAGCTTAGTTCCCGCACAGGGGCAGCCCCAGCATTTT
CASSLVPAQGQPQHF
>-|-|TRBV5-1|TRBJ1-5
TGCGCCAGCAGCTCAACAGGGAATCAGCCCCAGCATTTT
CASSSTGNQPQHF
>-|few|TRBV6-5|TRBJ1-2
TGTGCCATCAGGTCTCCGGGTGGCTACACCTTC
CAIRSPGGYTF
>TRBD2|once|TRBV5-1|TRBJ2-5
TGCGCCAGCAGCCTCCCAGAGGTAGCGGGGTCGGAGACCCAGTACTTC
CASSLPEVAGSETQYF